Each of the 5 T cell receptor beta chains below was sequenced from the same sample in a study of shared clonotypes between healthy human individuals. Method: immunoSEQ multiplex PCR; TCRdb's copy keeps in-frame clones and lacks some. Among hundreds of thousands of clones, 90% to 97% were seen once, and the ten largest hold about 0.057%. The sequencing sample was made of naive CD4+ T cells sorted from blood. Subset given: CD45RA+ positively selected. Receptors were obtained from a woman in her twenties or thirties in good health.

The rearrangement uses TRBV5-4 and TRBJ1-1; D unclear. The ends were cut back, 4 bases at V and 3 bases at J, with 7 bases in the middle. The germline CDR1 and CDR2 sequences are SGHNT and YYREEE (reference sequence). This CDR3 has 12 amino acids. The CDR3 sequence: CASSGPDTEAFF. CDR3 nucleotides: TGTGCCAGCAGCGGCCCGGACACTGAAGCTTTCTTT.

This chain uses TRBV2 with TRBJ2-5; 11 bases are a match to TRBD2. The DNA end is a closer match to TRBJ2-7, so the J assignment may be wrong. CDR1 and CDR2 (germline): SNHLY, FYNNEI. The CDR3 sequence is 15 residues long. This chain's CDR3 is CASKQGLADSYEQYF. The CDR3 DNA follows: TGTGCCAGCAAACAGGGACTAGCGGATTCCTACGAGCAGTACTTC.

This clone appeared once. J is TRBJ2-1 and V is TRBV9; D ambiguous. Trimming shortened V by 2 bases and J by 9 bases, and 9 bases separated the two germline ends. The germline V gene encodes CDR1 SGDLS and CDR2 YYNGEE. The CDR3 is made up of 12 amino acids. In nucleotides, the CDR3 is TGTGCCAGCAGCGTCTCAGCGTCTGAGCAGTTCTTC. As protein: CASSVSASEQFF.

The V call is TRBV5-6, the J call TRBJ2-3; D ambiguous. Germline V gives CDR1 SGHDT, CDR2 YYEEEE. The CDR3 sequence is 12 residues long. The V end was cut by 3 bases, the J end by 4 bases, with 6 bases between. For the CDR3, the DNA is TGTGCCAGCAGCTCGTCCTCAGATACGCAGTATTTT. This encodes CASSSSSDTQYF. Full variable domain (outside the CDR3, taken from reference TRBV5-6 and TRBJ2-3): DAGVTQSPTHLIKTRGQQVTLRCSPKSGHDTVSWYQQALGQGPQFIFQYYEEEERQRGNFPDRFSGHQFPNYSSELNVNALLLGDSALYLCASSSSSDTQYFGPGTRLTVL.

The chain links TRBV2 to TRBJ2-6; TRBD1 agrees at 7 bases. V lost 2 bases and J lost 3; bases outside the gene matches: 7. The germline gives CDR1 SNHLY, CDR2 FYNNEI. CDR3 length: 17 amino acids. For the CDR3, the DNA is TGTGCCAGCAGTGAAAGGCAGGGGGTGGTTGGGGCCAACGTCCTGACTTTC. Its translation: CASSERQGVVGANVLTF.